The 22 T cell receptor beta chains reported below all come from one sample, sequenced in a study of blood T cell repertoires in COVID-19. Libraries were prepared by immunoSEQ multiplex PCR; TCRdb keeps only in-frame clonotypes and omits some of them. The sample holds 45,000 to 50,000 clones, 75% to 85% seen once. Sample: peripheral blood. The receptors were sampled from a man of 80 years or more in a cohort sampled during active COVID-19.

CDR3 sequence reads: CASSVEVGRDQETQYF. In DNA, the CDR3 is TGTGCCAGCAGCGTAGAGGTTGGCAGGGATCAAGAGACCCAGTACTTC. The chain links TRBV9 to TRBJ2-5; D may be TRBD1 (5 bases). Trimming took 0 bases from V and 2 from J, leaving 14 bases between them. Germline CDR1 is SGDLS and CDR2 is YYNGEE. The CDR3 has 16 residues.

The chain links TRBV15 to TRBJ2-7; 7 bases are a match to TRBD1. The CDR3 runs 14 residues. Trimming cost V 5 bases and J 2 bases; bases outside gene matches: 6. Germline-derived CDR1 and CDR2 are LNHNV and YYDKDF (reference sequence). The CDR3 loop is CATSRDRLTYEQYF. The CDR3 DNA is TGTGCCACCAGCCGGGACAGATTAACCTACGAGCAGTACTTC.

J is TRBJ2-7 and V is TRBV6-1; possibly TRBD1 for D (6 bases). The CDR3 has 13 amino acids. The V gene lost 0 bases and the J gene lost 8 bases, with 11 bases spanning the gap. The germline V gene encodes CDR1 MNHNS and CDR2 SASEGT. The CDR3 spells CASSEAGQFKQYF. The CDR3 nucleotides read TGTGCCAGCAGTGAAGCCGGACAGTTCAAGCAGTACTTC.

The chain carries TRBV24-1 and TRBJ2-7, with D maybe TRBD1 (5 bases). The CDR3 has 14 residues. The germline V and J ends were trimmed by 8 bases and 0 bases, with 13 bases remaining between them. CDR1 and CDR2 from the germline V gene are KGHDR and SFDVKD. The CDR3 DNA reads TGTGCCACCATCCCCCGACAGCCCTCCTACGAGCAGTACTTC. Translating gives CATIPRQPSYEQYF.

The rearrangement uses TRBV7-9 and TRBJ2-7; maybe TRBD2 (5 bases). The ends were cut back, 5 bases at V and 7 bases at J, with 9 bases in the middle. CDR3 length equals 11 residues. Germline V gene data show CDR1 as SEHNR and CDR2 as FQNEAQ (reference sequence). Here the CDR3 reads CASSLRGEQYF. In DNA form, the CDR3 reads TGTGCCAGCAGCCTCCGAGGGGAGCAGTACTTC.

This clone was picked up one time. CDR3 bases: TGTGCCAGCAGCTTAACTAGCGGGGGGGCCGGGGAGCAGTACTTC. Translated, it gives CASSLTSGGAGEQYF. V and J are TRBV5-4 and TRBJ2-7; TRBD2 aligns across 13 bases. The J segment lost 7 bases and the V segment lost 2 bases, leaving 6 bases of the junction unmatched. The CDR3 spans 15 residues. The germline V gene has CDR1 SGHNT and CDR2 YYREEE (reference sequence).

In this sample, this clone turned up a few times. V and J are TRBV7-3 and TRBJ1-1; no definite D call. CDR1 and CDR2 from the germline V gene are SGHTA and FQGTGA. The ends were cut back, 5 bases at V and 1 base at J, with 8 bases in the middle. The CDR3 is made up of 13 amino acids. The CDR3 nucleotides read TGTGCCAGCAGCCAGGATCCGAACACTGAAGCTTTCTTT. Its translation is CASSQDPNTEAFF.

This clone was detected a few times. This chain connects TRBV29-1 to TRBJ1-4, with D perhaps TRBD1 (6 bases). In germline, CDR1 is SQVTM, CDR2 ANQGSEA. Trimming pared 1 base from V and 7 bases from J, leaving 16 bases between. The CDR3 has 15 residues. DNA of the CDR3: TGCAGCGTTGAAGGGTACAGGGATGTGTTTGAAAAACTGTTTTTT. Its translation is CSVEGYRDVFEKLFF.

The V and J genes are TRBV27 and TRBJ2-7, with TRBD2 matching 9 bases. Germline trimming cut 5 bases from V and 6 bases from J; bases unmatched to any gene: 11. There are 15 residues in the CDR3. Per the germline V gene, CDR1 is MNHEY and CDR2 is SMNVEV (reference sequence). Here the CDR3 DNA reads TGTGCCAGCAGTATAGCGGGAGAGTTGGCCGCCGAGCAGTACTTC. It translates to CASSIAGELAAEQYF.

Ten or more counts support this clone. The V and J genes are TRBV19 and TRBJ1-5; TRBD1 aligns across 9 bases. Looked up from germline, CDR1 is LNHDA and CDR2 is SQIVND (reference sequence). With 6 bases clipped from V and 6 bases from J, the junction kept 15 bases outside the gene matches. The CDR3 spans 17 residues. The CDR3 is CASSPLKAQGAAQPQHF. The CDR3 DNA reads TGTGCCAGTAGCCCCCTCAAGGCACAGGGGGCCGCTCAGCCCCAGCATTTT.

V and J are TRBV6-4 and TRBJ1-6, with 9 bases identical to TRBD1. The germline V gene has CDR1 MRHNA and CDR2 SNTAGT. With 4 bases clipped from V and 5 bases from J, the junction kept 9 bases outside the gene matches. CDR3 length equals 17 residues. CDR3 coding DNA: TGTGCCAGCAGTGTCCCTCACCGGACAGGGGATAATTCACCCCTCCACTTT. The encoded protein is CASSVPHRTGDNSPLHF.

This chain joins TRBV20-1 and TRBJ1-1, with 7 nucleotides matching TRBD1. The V gene end was trimmed by 5 bases and the J gene end by 8 bases; junction bases not matched to a gene: 5. This CDR3 spans 11 amino acids. The germline V gene has CDR1 DFQATT and CDR2 SNEGSKA (reference sequence). CDR3 in DNA: TGCAGTGCTCCCGGGACAGTGGAAGCTTTCTTT. Protein: CSAPGTVEAFF.

This clone was seen once. At one end, the junction sequence differs from germline, possibly due to a read error. This chain connects TRBV14 to TRBJ1-6; 10 bases are shared with TRBD1. In germline, CDR1 is SGHDN, CDR2 FVKESK. This CDR3 spans 16 amino acids. CDR3 DNA sequence: TGTGCCAGCAGTCAAGGGACAGGGGCTCCTTCGGCGCCCCTCCACTTT. Protein product: CASSQGTGAPSAPLHF.

This clone was detected a few times. V usage is TRBV6-5 and J usage is TRBJ2-7; no firm D call. V was clipped by 3 bases and J by 2 bases, with 14 bases between them. The CDR3 contains 15 residues. Germline CDR1 is MNHEY and CDR2 is SVGAGI. Here the CDR3 reads CASSYGQMTAYEQYF. DNA for the CDR3: TGTGCCAGCAGTTATGGGCAGATGACCGCCTACGAGCAGTACTTC.

The chain joins TRBV6-6 to TRBJ2-3; D remains ambiguous. This CDR3 has 16 amino acids. Germline CDR1 and CDR2: MNHNY and SVGAGI (reference sequence). Trimming removed 5 bases at V and 2 bases at J, with 17 bases between. CDR3 in DNA: TGTGCCAGCAGTCCCAAGCTATTCAAACTCACAGATACGCAGTATTTT. Protein sequence: CASSPKLFKLTDTQYF.

This clone was detected once. The chain recombines TRBV11-2 with TRBJ2-1, with a possible D match to TRBD2 (5 bases). This CDR3 is built from 15 residues. Looked up from germline, CDR1 is SGHAT and CDR2 is FQNNGV. V lost 5 bases and J lost 6, with 17 bases in between. The CDR3 nucleotides read TGTGCCAGCAGCACTGGAGCAGGCCGGGGCAATGAGCAGTTCTTC. Translated: CASSTGAGRGNEQFF.

This clone was seen just once. CDR3 sequence: CASSLVAVSSGANVLTF. CDR3 coding DNA: TGTGCCAGCAGCTTAGTAGCTGTGAGCTCTGGGGCCAACGTCCTGACTTTC. The chain carries TRBV7-9 and TRBJ2-6; no definite D call. CDR1 and CDR2 from the germline V gene are SEHNR and FQNEAQ (reference sequence). The length of the CDR3 is 17 residues. V gave up 1 base and J gave up 0 bases, with 10 bases separating them.

CDR3 loop: CVVGRKGNLYYGYTF. CDR3 bases: TGTGTCGTAGGGAGGAAGGGTAATTTGTACTATGGCTACACCTTC. The chain couples TRBV24-1 to TRBJ1-2; D uncertain. This CDR3 spans 15 amino acids. Per the germline V gene, CDR1 is KGHDR and CDR2 is SFDVKD.

The chain combines TRBV14 with TRBJ1-3; D unclear. Germline CDR1 SGHDN, CDR2 FVKESK. The CDR3 covers 15 residues. Trimming removed 1 base at V and 6 bases at J, with 13 bases between. The CDR3 DNA sequence: TGTGCCAGCAGCCAAGCCCTGGGCCCCTCAAACACCATATATTTT. Residues: CASSQALGPSNTIYF. The whole variable domain, remainder taken from reference TRBV14 and TRBJ1-3, is EAGVTQFPSHSVIEKGQTVTLRCDPISGHDNLYWYRRVMGKEIKFLLHFVKESKQDESGMPNNRFLAERTGGTYSTLKVQPAELEDSGVYFCASSQALGPSNTIYFGEGSWLTVV.

This clone turned up a few times. The V gene is TRBV10-3, the J gene TRBJ1-2; 9 positions agree with TRBD1. The junction had 0 bases not matched to a gene; V was cut back by 4 bases and J by 6 bases. The germline gives CDR1 ENHRY, CDR2 SYGVKD. This CDR3 has 12 residues. The CDR3 here is CAISGTGDGYTF. For the CDR3, the DNA is TGTGCCATCAGTGGGACAGGGGATGGCTACACCTTC.

The chain joins TRBV3-1 (or the pseudogene TRBV3-2) to TRBJ2-1; D is possibly TRBD2 (5 bases). CDR1 is LGHDT and CDR2 is YNNKEL in the germline V gene (reference sequence). CDR3 length equals 14 residues. Between the trimmed V and J ends, which lost 3 bases and 7 bases, there was a span of 13 bases. The CDR3 spells CASSHLASGNEQFF. Written as DNA, the CDR3 is TGTGCCAGCAGCCACCTAGCCTCGGGGAATGAGCAGTTCTTC.

The V and J genes are TRBV11-2 and TRBJ2-5; D may be TRBD2 (6 bases). This CDR3 comprises 16 residues. Trimming removed 5 bases from V and 2 bases from J, with 18 bases in between. Per the germline V gene, CDR1 is SGHAT and CDR2 is FQNNGV. The CDR3 reads CASSLTIGTFQETQYF. DNA for the CDR3: TGTGCCAGCAGCCTCACGATCGGGACTTTTCAAGAGACCCAGTACTTC.